This TCR beta chain was sequenced in a study of long-term antiretroviral therapy in people with HIV. V was cut by 0 bases and J by 7 bases, with 10 bases left in between. This CDR3 region has 15 residues. The germline gives CDR1 MGHRA, CDR2 YSYEKL. A v3.0 immunoSEQ assay was performed at survey level. Profiling relied on immunoSEQ multiplex PCR, and the TCRdb table lists in-frame clones only, not all of them. The sample lists over 30,000 clones; 75% to 90% were seen once. The sample in question was unsorted PBMCs, obtained 3.1 years after starting antiretroviral therapy. This TCR derives from a woman aged 50 to 60 with HIV. This chain uses TRBV4-1 with TRBJ1-6, with D uncertain. The CDR3 DNA is TGCGCCAGCAGCCAAGAAAGACCAAAGAATTCACCCCTCCACTTT. Its protein is CASSQERPKNSPLHF.